The 18 T cell receptor beta chains reported below all come from one sample, sequenced in a study of regulatory T cells in long-lasting Graves disease. The authors built TCR beta libraries using iRepertoire HTBI primers and Arm-PCR of CDR3 regions. TCRdb recomputed calls from the multiplex PCR reads with MiXCR, one row per CDR3 protein. The data hold approximately 350,000 distinct CDR3 sequences, with 16% observed a single time. Documented time point: newly diagnosed GD, antithyroid drugs for less than 3 months. Preparation of the TCR library used RNA extracted from PBMCs. The sample also formed part of further work on T cells in Graves' hyperthyroidism and ophthalmopathy.

The material was peripheral blood mononuclear cells (PBMCs), obtained at new diagnosis, from a patient treated with antithyroid drugs. The receptors stem from a middle-aged man with Graves disease.

Many counts were recorded for this clonotype. The chain couples TRBV11-2 to TRBJ1-1, with unresolved D. The germline V and J ends were trimmed by 1 base and 6 bases, with 15 bases remaining between them. The CDR3 sequence is 15 residues long. Germline V gene sequence: CDR1 SGHAT, CDR2 FQNNGV. Written as DNA, the CDR3 is TGTGCCAGCAGCTTAGGGGCGACGGGGTACTCTGAAGCTTTCTTT. Its translation: CASSLGATGYSEAFF.

The chain carries TRBV6-1 and TRBJ2-7; maybe TRBD2 (6 bases). Germline V gene lookup returns CDR1 MNHNS and CDR2 SASEGT. The CDR3 contains 14 residues. V lost 6 bases, J lost 2 bases, and 14 bases lay in between. The CDR3 protein is CASRRTTEPYEQYF. Written as DNA, the CDR3 is TGTGCCAGCAGGAGGACTACGGAGCCCTACGAGCAGTACTTC.

The rearrangement links TRBV5-1 to TRBJ2-5, with 10 bases identical to TRBD1. V was pared by 2 bases and J by 5 bases, with 12 bases of the junction left unmatched. Germline CDR1 reads SGHRS; CDR2 reads YFSETQ. This CDR3 region has 17 residues. Here the CDR3 reads CASSLSGTGAWPETQYF. The CDR3 DNA follows: TGCGCCAGCAGCTTATCCGGGACAGGGGCCTGGCCGGAGACCCAGTACTTC.

This clonotype was counted ten times or more. The V and J genes are TRBV12-3 or TRBV12-4 and TRBJ2-5; D unclear. The CDR3 length is 15 residues. Trimming took off 2 bases at V and 5 bases at J, with 15 bases between the two ends. The DNA of the CDR3 is TGTGCCAGCAGTTTAAACATCAATCCCGGGGAGACCCAGTACTTC. Translating it yields CASSLNINPGETQYF.

This clonotype was seen only a few times. The chain joins TRBV7-9 to TRBJ2-7, with 8 bases aligning to TRBD2. The germline V gene has CDR1 SEHNR and CDR2 FQNEAQ (reference sequence). V was clipped by 5 bases and J by 3 bases; unmatched bases: 6. This CDR3 is 14 amino acids long. CDR3 in amino acids: CASSPRGGVYEQYF. For the CDR3, the DNA is TGTGCCAGCAGCCCTCGGGGGGGTGTCTACGAGCAGTACTTC.

A note on this clonotype: Since a much larger clone is just one base distant, this may be a read error. This sequence joins TRBV5-8 and TRBJ2-7, with TRBD1 identical over 8 bases. CDR3 size: 15 residues. Germline CDR1 SGHTS, CDR2 YDEGEE. CDR3 loop: CASSSKDRALYGQYF. CDR3 DNA: TGTGCCAGCAGCTCAAAGGACAGGGCCTTGTACGGGCAGTACTTC.

The chain recombines TRBV5-1 with TRBJ2-2, with D possibly TRBD1 on 6 matching bases. The CDR3 loop spans 14 amino acids. CDR1 is SGHRS, CDR2 YFSETQ, per germline. Trimming left V 3 bases short and J 7 bases short, with 13 bases between. CDR3 in amino acids: CASSSNRVVGELFF. In nucleotides, the CDR3 is TGCGCCAGCAGCTCTAACAGGGTGGTCGGGGAGCTGTTTTTT.

This clonotype was counted many times. This chain connects TRBV5-1 to TRBJ2-7; 7 nucleotides match TRBD2. Germline assignment: CDR1 SGHRS and CDR2 YFSETQ. V dropped 4 bases and J dropped 0; count of bases not matched to a gene: 4. The CDR3 loop spans 14 amino acids. This CDR3 is CASSPSSGSYEQYF. CDR3 DNA: TGCGCCAGCAGCCCCTCTAGCGGCTCCTACGAGCAGTACTTC. Full variable domain (remainder filled in from reference TRBV5-1 and TRBJ2-7): KAGVTQTPRYLIKTRGQQVTLSCSPISGHRSVSWYQQTPGQGLQFLFEYFSETQRNKGNFPGRFSGRQFSNSRSEMNVSTLELGDSALYLCASSPSSGSYEQYFGPGTRLTVT.

V is TRBV29-1 and J is TRBJ2-2, with 11 positions matching TRBD2. CDR1 SQVTM and CDR2 ANQGSEA come from the germline V gene. V shed 5 bases and J 5 bases; nucleotides not matched to a gene: 4. The CDR3 has 14 residues. DNA for the CDR3: TGCAGCGTTAAGACTAGCGGGGTAACCGGGGAGCTGTTTTTT. It encodes CSVKTSGVTGELFF.

Ten or more counts support this clonotype. The V and J genes are TRBV2 and TRBJ1-4; 10 positions agree with TRBD1. V shed 6 bases and J 5 bases; nucleotides not matched to a gene: 3. Germline loops: CDR1 SNHLY, CDR2 FYNNEI. The CDR3 runs to 14 residues. The CDR3 loop is CASRETGGNEKLFF. The DNA of the CDR3 is TGTGCCAGCAGGGAGACAGGGGGCAATGAAAAACTGTTTTTT. The full variable domain, completed using reference TRBV2 and TRBJ1-4, is EPEVTQTPSHQVTQMGQEVILRCVPISNHLYFYWYRQILGQKVEFLVSFYNNEISEKSEIFDDQFSVERPDGSNFTLKIRSTKLEDSAMYFCASRETGGNEKLFFGSGTQLSVL.

The rearrangement links TRBV5-1 to TRBJ2-2; 7 nucleotides agree with TRBD2. CDR1 SGHRS and CDR2 YFSETQ come from the germline V gene. CDR3 length equals 16 residues. V lost 4 bases and J lost 4; bases outside the gene matches: 10. The chain's CDR3 is CASSLGTIRPTGELFF. In DNA, the CDR3 is TGCGCCAGCAGCCTCGGGACTATTAGGCCCACCGGGGAGCTGTTTTTT.

A remark on this clonotype: A far more abundant clone sits one base away, making this likely a read error. The chain is built from TRBV28 and TRBJ2-3; D may be TRBD1 (6 bases). The closer fit of TRBJ2-1 to the DNA end suggests the J call may be wrong. CDR1 is MDHEN and CDR2 is SYDVKM in the germline V gene. The CDR3 is 14 residues long. DNA of the CDR3: TGTGCCAGCACGCTGACAGGTCGAGTTAGCGAGCAGTTCTTC. It codes for CASTLTGRVSEQFF.

The chain is built from TRBV24-1 and TRBJ1-5; TRBD1 matches 9 bases. Per the germline V gene, CDR1 is KGHDR and CDR2 is SFDVKD. This CDR3 is 14 amino acids long. V lost 9 bases to trimming and J lost 7 bases; unmatched junction nucleotides: 9. The CDR3 DNA reads TGTGCCACCTCGGGACAGGGAGGAGGACAGCCCCAGCATTTT. Translation gives CATSGQGGGQPQHF.

This clonotype was observed a few times. The V call is TRBV12-5, the J call TRBJ2-7; the D is unclear. This CDR3 region has 14 residues. V was clipped by 3 bases and J by 1 base, with 10 bases between them. CDR1 is LGHNT, CDR2 FRNRAP, per germline. The CDR3, as DNA: TGTGCTAGTGGTTTAGCAGCGATTTCCTACGAGCAGTACTTC. This sequence encodes CASGLAAISYEQYF.

This clonotype was detected ten times or more. The chain employs TRBV11-2 and TRBJ1-1; D possibly corresponds to TRBD1 (5 bases). Germline loops: CDR1 SGHAT, CDR2 FQNNGV. The CDR3 sequence is 13 residues long. Trimming shortened V by 2 bases and J by 4 bases, and 8 bases separated the two germline ends. The CDR3 DNA sequence: TGTGCCAGCAGCTTATATGGGGGCACTGAAGCTTTCTTT. Amino acids: CASSLYGGTEAFF.

This clonotype occurred many times. The rearrangement joins TRBV28 to TRBJ2-1; D possibly uses TRBD1 or TRBD2 (5 bases each). CDR1 is MDHEN, CDR2 SYDVKM, per germline. The CDR3 covers 16 residues. The V end lost 6 bases, the J end lost 8 bases, and 23 bases lay between the germline ends. DNA of the CDR3: TGTGCCAGCAGCCGGGACGACCCATTCTTGTTCGATGAGCAGTTCTTC. It encodes CASSRDDPFLFDEQFF.

This clonotype was counted many times. The chain carries TRBV29-1 and TRBJ2-3, with D unresolved. Deletions cut 6 bases from V and 2 bases from J, with 15 bases between. This CDR3 contains 14 residues. The V gene's germline CDR1 is SQVTM and CDR2 ANQGSEA. The CDR3 reads CSVCIATFTDTQYF. CDR3 nucleotides: TGCAGCGTGTGTATTGCGACCTTCACAGATACGCAGTATTTT.

Concerning this clonotype itself: It may be a read error: a sequence one base away is much more abundant. The chain uses TRBV27 and TRBJ1-1, with D possibly being TRBD1 (6 bases). CDR1 and CDR2 from the germline V gene are MNHEY and SMNVEV (reference sequence). With 6 bases removed from V and 2 bases from J, the gap between germline ends came to 19 bases. This CDR3 comprises 16 residues. CDR3 sequence reads: CASRSGRGGLNTEAFF. The DNA of the CDR3 is TGTGCCAGCAGGTCAGGGCGAGGGGGATTAAACACTGAAGCTTTCTTT.